A selection of T cell receptor beta chains follows, all from one sample in a study of CD8 T cells in Susac syndrome. TCRdb itself ran the immunoSEQ multiplex PCR reads through MiXCR, one entry per CDR3 protein. The sample contains 95,000 to 150,000 distinct CDR3 sequences, approximately 95% of which appear only once. The sequenced sample consisted of CD8+ T cells from PBMCs. The receptor set was obtained from a human donor with multiple sclerosis. CDR3s include the opening cysteine and the closing phenylalanine or tryptophan. The D gene is left open where the match is weak. Clone size is given for some rows only: seen once, a few or many times, or a class if the clone is expanded.

D | size | J | V | CDR3 | DNA
TRBD1 | . | TRBJ2-5 | TRBV27 | CASSSDRGLQETQYF | TGTGCCAGCAGTAGTGACAGGGGCCTCCAAGAGACCCAGTACTTC
. | . | TRBJ1-4 | TRBV3-1 | CASSQERRQSATNEKLFF | TGTGCCAGCAGCCAAGAGAGGCGGCAGTCGGCAACTAATGAAAAACTGTTTTTT
. | . | TRBJ2-7 | TRBV4-1 | CASSQVGTNYEQYF | TGCGCCAGCAGCCAAGTTGGTACGAACTACGAGCAGTACTTC
. | . | TRBJ2-3 | TRBV21-1 | CATTREGADTQYF | TGTGCCACCACAAGGGAAGGTGCAGATACGCAGTATTTT
TRBD1 | . | TRBJ2-2 | TRBV6-5 | CASNLGQVATGELFF | TGTGCCAGCAACCTAGGACAGGTGGCCACCGGGGAGCTGTTTTTT
TRBD1 | . | TRBJ1-1 | TRBV4-1 | CASSQDEGGTETFF | TGCGCCAGCAGCCAAGATGAAGGGGGCACTGAAACTTTCTTT
TRBD2 | once | TRBJ2-7 | TRBV10-3 | CAISESRGGYEQYF | TGTGCCATCAGTGAGTCGCGGGGGGGCTACGAGCAGTACTTC
. | . | TRBJ2-3 | TRBV4-1 | CASSPREISDTQYF | TGCGCCAGCAGCCCCAGGGAGATCTCAGATACGCAGTATTTT
. | . | TRBJ2-2 | TRBV28 | CASSRGLPSMDGELFF | TGTGCCAGCAGCCGGGGACTTCCCTCAATGGACGGGGAGCTGTTTTTT
TRBD2 | once | TRBJ2-2 | TRBV9 | CASSFTTSGVTGELFF | TGTGCCAGCAGCTTCACGACTAGCGGGGTCACCGGGGAGCTGTTTTTT
. | . | TRBJ2-5 | TRBV12-3/TRBV12-4 | CASSFGRSETQYF | TGTGCCAGCAGTTTCGGGCGGAGCGAGACCCAGTACTTC
. | . | TRBJ2-4 | TRBV27 | CASGDPPLAKNIQYF | TGTGCCAGCGGGGACCCTCCCTTAGCCAAAAACATTCAGTACTTC
. | . | TRBJ1-5 | TRBV7-9 | CASSLAGVNQPQHF | TGTGCCAGCAGCTTAGCTGGGGTCAATCAGCCCCAGCATTTT
TRBD2 | . | TRBJ2-3 | TRBV12-3/TRBV12-4 | CASSERERGADTQYF | TGTGCCAGCAGTGAGCGGGAGAGGGGAGCAGATACGCAGTATTTT
. | . | TRBJ2-3 | TRBV5-1 | CASKWGRTTDTQYF | TGCGCCAGCAAATGGGGGAGGACAACAGATACGCAGTATTTT
. | . | TRBJ2-2 | TRBV19 | CASSSKVPGELFF | TGTGCCAGTAGCAGTAAAGTTCCGGGGGAGCTGTTTTTT
. | . | TRBJ2-2 | TRBV6-6 | CASSYVVDGELFF | TGTGCCAGCAGTTACGTGGTGGACGGGGAGCTGTTTTTT
. | . | TRBJ2-1 | TRBV3-1 | CASSQESWDNEQFF | TGTGCCAGCAGCCAAGAGTCTTGGGACAATGAGCAGTTCTTC
. | . | TRBJ2-2 | TRBV12-3/TRBV12-4 | CASSWGSGELFF | TGTGCCAGCAGTTGGGGCAGCGGGGAGCTGTTTTTT
TRBD1 | . | TRBJ2-2 | TRBV19 | CASTGGGELFF | TGTGCCAGTACAGGGGGCGGGGAGCTGTTTTTT
. | . | TRBJ1-2 | TRBV28 | CASKRTVDGYTF | TGTGCCAGCAAGAGAACTGTGGATGGCTACACCTTC
TRBD2 | once | TRBJ2-1 | TRBV30 | CAWSVPTAGGPRFQGNEQFF | TGTGCCTGGAGTGTCCCCACAGCGGGAGGGCCAAGGTTTCAAGGGAATGAGCAGTTCTTC
. | . | TRBJ2-7 | TRBV4-1 | CASSQDLGSYEQYF | TGCGCCAGCAGCCAAGACTTAGGCAGCTACGAGCAGTACTTC
. | . | TRBJ2-7 | TRBV10-3 | CAISEHTSSYEQYF | TGTGCCATCAGTGAGCACACAAGCTCCTACGAGCAGTACTTC
TRBD2 | . | TRBJ2-1 | TRBV7-6 | CASSLNLGVSGSGEQFF | TGTGCCAGCAGCTTAAACCTGGGGGTTAGCGGGAGCGGAGAGCAGTTCTTC
. | . | TRBJ2-7 | TRBV19 | CASSIADKGHEQYF | TGTGCCAGTAGTATAGCTGACAAGGGCCACGAGCAGTACTTC
. | few | TRBJ1-5 | TRBV13 | CASSPGQGGNQPQHF | TGTGCCAGCAGCCCGGGCCAGGGTGGCAATCAGCCCCAGCATTTT
. | . | TRBJ2-5 | TRBV7-6 | CASSSMMSDPETQYF | TGTGCCAGCAGCTCAATGATGAGTGACCCAGAGACCCAGTACTTC
. | . | TRBJ2-1 | TRBV6-2/TRBV6-3 | CASSPPRGSSYNEQFF | TGTGCCAGCAGTCCACCTAGGGGGTCTTCCTACAATGAGCAGTTCTTC
. | . | TRBJ2-2 | TRBV27 | CASSLSYTGELFF | TGTGCCAGCAGTTTATCGTACACCGGGGAGCTGTTTTTT
TRBD1 | . | TRBJ1-1 | TRBV5-4 | CASSEPGQGMNTEAFF | TGTGCCAGCAGCGAGCCGGGACAGGGGATGAACACTGAAGCTTTCTTT
. | . | TRBJ2-5 | TRBV2 | CASMLGYGERTEETQYF | TGTGCCAGCATGCTGGGCTACGGCGAACGAACCGAAGAGACCCAGTACTTC
. | . | TRBJ2-7 | TRBV12-3/TRBV12-4 | CASSPPNDKHEQYF | TGTGCCAGCAGTCCCCCTAATGACAAGCACGAGCAGTACTTC
. | once | TRBJ2-3 | TRBV20-1 | CSAREDRPSAYQPDTQYF | TGCAGTGCTAGAGAAGATAGGCCGAGCGCATACCAACCAGATACGCAGTATTTT
TRBD1 | . | TRBJ2-1 | TRBV28 | CASSLGDRGQNEQFF | TGTGCCAGCAGTTTAGGGGACAGGGGGCAAAATGAGCAGTTCTTC
. | . | TRBJ1-1 | TRBV9 | CASSVRVEGGTEAFF | TGTGCCAGCAGCGTCAGAGTGGAGGGGGGCACTGAAGCTTTCTTT
. | . | TRBJ2-2 | TRBV7-9 | CASSPSSGTTGELFF | TGTGCCAGCAGCCCATCGTCAGGGACCACCGGGGAGCTGTTTTTT
. | . | TRBJ2-3 | TRBV24-1 | CATSDLGTSTDTQYF | TGTGCCACCAGTGATCTAGGAACTAGCACAGATACGCAGTATTTT
. | . | TRBJ1-2 | TRBV6-5 | CASSSSPGYGYTF | TGTGCCAGCAGTTCCTCGCCTGGCTATGGCTACACCTTC
TRBD1 | . | TRBJ2-7 | TRBV19 | CASSTWDRGTYEQYF | TGTGCCAGTAGTACCTGGGACAGGGGTACCTACGAGCAGTACTTC
. | . | TRBJ2-5 | TRBV5-6 | CASSLAGKQETQYF | TGTGCCAGCAGCTTGGCGGGAAAACAAGAGACCCAGTACTTC
TRBD2 | once | TRBJ2-3 | TRBV20-1 | CSARLLAGGPSTDTQYF | TGCAGTGCTAGGCTTCTAGCGGGGGGCCCAAGCACAGATACGCAGTATTTT
. | . | TRBJ2-1 | TRBV15 | CATSRDTLREQFF | TGTGCCACCAGCAGAGATACACTAAGGGAGCAGTTCTTC
. | . | TRBJ2-3 | TRBV6-1 | CASSPQGGEGADTQYF | TGTGCCAGCAGTCCTCAGGGGGGAGAGGGCGCAGATACGCAGTATTTT
TRBD1 | . | TRBJ1-2 | TRBV20-1 | CSAPPDRDAYGYTF | TGCAGTGCCCCTCCGGACAGGGACGCCTATGGCTACACCTTC
. | . | TRBJ2-7 | TRBV27 | CASSLARTYEQYF | TGTGCCAGCAGTTTAGCCAGAACCTACGAGCAGTACTTC
TRBD1 | . | TRBJ2-3 | TRBV5-1 | CASSLEGRGKTDTQYF | TGCGCCAGCAGCTTGGAGGGCAGGGGGAAGACAGATACGCAGTATTTT
. | . | TRBJ2-1 | TRBV6-5 | CASVAGNEQFF | TGTGCCAGCGTGGCGGGCAATGAGCAGTTCTTC
. | . | TRBJ2-1 | TRBV5-6 | CASSGVLNEQFF | TGTGCCAGCAGCGGGGTCCTAAATGAGCAGTTCTTC
. | once | TRBJ2-7 | TRBV3-1 | CASSQDHRSSYEQYF | TGTGCCAGCAGCCAAGATCACAGGTCCTCCTACGAGCAGTACTTC